What follows are 21 T cell receptor beta chains derived from one specimen sequenced in a study of tissue T cells after allogeneic stem cell transplantation. The sample's time point: mouse harvest day 7 after allogeneic transplant. The graft held 10^6 splenic CD5+ T cells and 10^7 T-cell-depleted bone marrow cells. Assay: immunoSEQ multiplex PCR; the TCRdb copy retains only in-frame clones and omits some. The sample shows 7,500 to 9,000 clones, 45% of them seen only once. Sequencing was carried out using gut tissue. These receptors all stem from a female BALB/c mouse given C57BL/6 T cells with graft-versus-host disease after an allogeneic hematopoietic cell transplant.

A note on this clone: Gene names are mouse gene names. The CDR3 end falls 1 residue outside the read, so it is completed with the germline J gene. The chain has TRBV13-3 and TRBJ1-4; unclear D gene. The CDR3 runs to 13 residues. Germline V gene data show CDR1 as NNHDY and CDR2 as SYVADS. V gave up 0 bases and J gave up 4 bases, with 4 bases separating them. The CDR3 bases that were read are TGTGCCAGCAGTGATGGAGGCAACGAAAGATTATTT. It translates to CASSDGGNERLF. The complete CDR3 protein is CASSDGGNERLFF. Filled out from reference TRBV13-3 and TRBJ1-4, the complete variable domain reads EAAVTQSPRSKVAVTGGKVTLSCHQTNNHDYMYWYRQDTGHGLRLIHYSYVADSTEKGDIPDGYKASRPSQENFSLILELASLSQTAVYFCASSDGGNERLFFGHGTKLSVL.

In its sample, this clone is medium-sized. These gene names are mouse names. CDR3 DNA (partial): TGTGCCAGCAGCTTTTCTGTTGCAGAAACGCTGTAT. Its translation is CASSFSVAETLY. The complete CDR3 reads CASSFSVAETLYF. The chain links TRBV3 to TRBJ2-3; D is uncertain. Read sequence stops 1 residue before the CDR3 end, and the germline J gene provides the missing end. This CDR3 has 13 amino acids. Germline V lookup: CDR1 SNHLY, CDR2 FYNGKV (reference sequence). Trimming removed 3 bases at V and 2 bases at J, with 6 bases between. Full variable domain (remainder filled in from reference TRBV3 and TRBJ2-3): GPKVLQIPSHQIIDMGQMVTLNCDPVSNHLYFYWYKQILGQQMEFLVNFYNGKVMEKSKLFKDQFSVERPDGSYFTLKIQPTALEDSAVYFCASSFSVAETLYFGSGTRLTVL.

This clone occurred a few times. Any gene name here is a mouse gene name. The read ends 1 residue early relative to the CDR3; the germline J gene fills the gap. The chain couples TRBV20 to TRBJ1-3, with D possibly matching TRBD1 (6 bases). The CDR3 loop spans 14 amino acids. Trimming left V 0 bases short and J 4 bases short, with 10 bases between. Germline values: CDR1 GFQATS, CDR2 STVNSAI. The CDR3 is CGARDWGAGNTLYF. Partial CDR3 DNA: TGTGGTGCTAGGGATTGGGGGGCGGGAAATACGCTCTAT.

In the case of this clone: These gene names are mouse names. The read stops 1 residue short of the end of the CDR3; the missing end is completed from the germline J gene. The chain couples TRBV5 to TRBJ1-3; D is possibly TRBD1 (5 bases). The germline V gene encodes CDR1 LGHNA and CDR2 YNLKQL (reference sequence). The CDR3 has 15 residues. The V end lost 0 bases, the J end lost 1 base, and 7 bases lay between the germline ends. The CDR3 reads CASSQDDRSGNTLYF. The covered CDR3 bases are TGTGCCAGCAGCCAAGATGACAGATCTGGAAATACGCTCTAT.

This clone was counted a few times. Genes and germline are mouse. The read ends 1 residue shy of where the CDR3 ends; the end is completed using the germline J gene. The rearrangement links TRBV14 to TRBJ2-1; D possibly corresponds to TRBD1 (5 bases). The CDR3 is 14 amino acids. Germline V CDR1 and CDR2: SGHDT, FRDEAV. The V end was cut by 0 bases, the J end by 7 bases, with 11 bases between. The sequenced part of the CDR3 DNA is TGTGCCAGCAGTTTCTGGGCAGGGTGGGCTGAGCAGTTC. It translates to CASSFWAGWAEQF. The full CDR3 sequence reads CASSFWAGWAEQFF.

Turning to this clone: All gene names here are mouse names. The CDR3 is cut off 1 residue early in the read; its end comes from the germline J gene. This chain connects TRBV13-3 to TRBJ2-4; a weak D match, TRBD1 (5 bases). The V gene lost 1 base and the J gene lost 2 bases, with 8 bases spanning the gap. Germline lookup yields CDR1 NNHDY and CDR2 SYVADS. The CDR3 is 14 amino acids. The CDR3 is CASSDQGVQNTLYF. The covered CDR3 bases are TGTGCCAGCAGTGATCAGGGAGTTCAAAACACCTTGTAC.

A note on this clone: The genes and germline here are from mouse. The DNA read from the CDR3 is TGTGCCAGCAGCCGGGGGGGGAGCTCCTATGAACAGTAC. Its translation is CASSRGGSSYEQY. The full CDR3 sequence reads CASSRGGSSYEQYF. The chain uses TRBV4 and TRBJ2-7; 7 positions agree with TRBD2. The read falls 1 residue short of the CDR3 end, and the missing part is taken from the germline J gene. The germline V gene encodes CDR1 LGHDT and CDR2 YNNKQL (reference sequence). Trimming cost V 5 bases and J 0 bases; bases outside gene matches: 4. The CDR3 is 14 residues long.

This clone has more than one count but fewer than ten. Each gene name is a mouse one. The DNA ends 1 residue before the CDR3 does, and the rest of the CDR3 is filled in from the germline J gene. The V call is TRBV26, the J call TRBJ2-1, with D unclear. V gave up 2 bases and J gave up 1 base, with 3 bases separating them. There are 13 residues in the CDR3. The germline CDR1 and CDR2 sequences are KGHPV and FQNQEV (reference sequence). The CDR3 loop reads CASSLPNYAEQFF. The sequenced part of the CDR3 DNA is TGTGCCAGCAGTCTGCCAAACTATGCTGAGCAGTTC.

Worth noting for this clone: The germline and genes are mouse ones. The read halts 1 residue ahead of the CDR3 end, with the missing end drawn from the germline J gene. This chain uses TRBV26 with TRBJ2-7; no definite D call. Per the germline V gene, CDR1 is KGHPV and CDR2 is FQNQEV (reference sequence). Trimming removed 4 bases at V and 0 bases at J, with 7 bases between. The CDR3 has 13 amino acids. The part of the CDR3 DNA that was read is TGTGCCAGCAGTCGGAGCATCTCCTATGAACAGTAC. Translation: CASSRSISYEQY. The complete CDR3 sequence is CASSRSISYEQYF.

A word on this clone: The listed genes are named as in mouse. Coverage ceases 1 residue before the CDR3 finishes, and the germline J gene fills in the end. The gene calls are TRBV13-1 and TRBJ2-5, with D possibly being TRBD1 (7 bases). CDR1 is NSHNY, CDR2 SYGAGN, per germline. The V end lost 0 bases, the J end lost 1 base, and 15 bases lay between the germline ends. The length of the CDR3 is 17 residues. The CDR3 DNA, read in part, is TGTGCCAGCAGTGATGGGAGGGGGCGCCGTGACCAAGACACCCAGTAC. Its protein is CASSDGRGRRDQDTQY. The whole CDR3 region reads CASSDGRGRRDQDTQYF.

This clone appeared a single time. Germline and genes: mouse. The read terminates 1 residue before the CDR3 end, so the remaining end is supplied by the germline J gene. This chain uses TRBV13-3 with TRBJ2-5, with 8 bases fitting TRBD1. CDR1 is NNHDY, CDR2 SYVADS, per germline. V lost 3 bases to trimming and J lost 6 bases; unmatched junction nucleotides: 0. The CDR3 runs 12 residues. The CDR3 bases that were read are TGTGCCAGCAGTGGGACAGGGGACACCCAGTAC. Residues: CASSGTGDTQY. The entire CDR3 is CASSGTGDTQYF.

Concerning this clone itself: Gene names are the mouse ones. The CDR3 extends 1 residue past the end of the read, so its final part is completed from the germline J gene. The chain has TRBV12-2 and TRBJ1-1; 11 nucleotides match TRBD1. Trimming took 4 bases from V and 4 from J; bases not matched to a gene: 4. The CDR3 is made up of 14 amino acids. Germline V CDR1 and CDR2: SGHLS, HYDKME. CDR3 DNA, as far as it was read: TGTGCCAGCTCGCAGGGACAGGGGGGCACAGAAGTCTTC. It translates to CASSQGQGGTEVF. The full CDR3 protein is CASSQGQGGTEVFF.

A remark on this clone: Gene and germline names: mouse. Read coverage stops 1 residue before the CDR3 terminus; the germline J gene supplies the remainder. The chain employs TRBV26 and TRBJ1-6; TRBD1 is a possible D gene (6 bases). TRBJ1-6 is labeled an ORF, and its function is uncertain. CDR1 and CDR2 (germline): KGHPV, FQNQEV (reference sequence). The CDR3 loop spans 14 amino acids. V was pared by 4 bases and J by 4 bases, with 8 bases between. CDR3 DNA (partial): TGTGCCAGCAGTCCCGGGACATATAATTCGCCCCTCTAC. Its protein is CASSPGTYNSPLY. The CDR3 as a whole reads CASSPGTYNSPLYF.

This clone was picked up a small number of times. Here the gene names and germline are mouse. The read is 1 residue too short to cover the CDR3 end, so that end is filled in from the germline J gene. The gene calls are TRBV12-2 and TRBJ2-5; TRBD2 agrees at 12 bases. Germline CDR1 and CDR2: SGHLS and HYDKME. The trim removed 4 bases at V and 7 bases at J, leaving 8 bases unmatched. This CDR3 has 15 residues. CDR3 in amino acids: CASSRDWGGANTQYF. The part of the CDR3 DNA that was read is TGTGCCAGCTCCCGAGACTGGGGGGGCGCCAACACCCAGTAC.

In regard to this clone: Gene names denote mouse genes. The missing CDR3 end, 1 residue past where the read stops, is filled in from the germline J gene. The sample carries other DNA sequences with the same CDR3. This rearrangement joins TRBV26 to TRBJ2-5; D is unresolved. The CDR3 is 11 residues long. The germline V gene encodes CDR1 KGHPV and CDR2 FQNQEV (reference sequence). The V end lost 4 bases, the J end lost 2 bases, and 1 base lay between the germline ends. Incomplete CDR3 DNA: TGTGCCAGCAGTCCCCAAGACACCCAGTAC. Amino acid sequence: CASSPQDTQY. The full CDR3 protein is CASSPQDTQYF.

This clone was observed a handful of times. The listed genes are named as in mouse. From the germline J gene comes the end of the CDR3, since the read stops 1 residue before it. The chain couples TRBV26 to TRBJ2-1; 8 bases fit TRBD1. The CDR3 length is 15 residues. The J segment lost 4 bases and the V segment lost 4 bases, leaving 6 bases of the junction unmatched. Germline loops: CDR1 KGHPV, CDR2 FQNQEV (reference sequence). The sequenced CDR3 bases are TGTGCCAGCAGTCCCCAGGGGGCAGGGTATGCTGAGCAGTTC. Translating it yields CASSPQGAGYAEQF. The entire CDR3 reads CASSPQGAGYAEQFF. The full variable domain, in which reference TRBV26 and TRBJ2-1 provide the parts outside the CDR3, is NSKVIQTPRYLVKGQGQKAKMRCIPEKGHPVVFWYQQNKNNEFKFLINFQNQEVLQQIDMTEKRFSAECPSNSPCSLEIQSSEAGDSALYLCASSPQGAGYAEQFFGPGTRLTVL.

Remarks on this clone: Mouse germline and gene names are used. The read comes to an end 1 residue before the CDR3 does, leaving the germline J gene to fill in the end. The chain carries TRBV26 and TRBJ2-3; D is undetermined. The germline V and J ends were trimmed by 4 bases and 0 bases, with 11 bases remaining between them. Germline V gene lookup returns CDR1 KGHPV and CDR2 FQNQEV (reference sequence). The CDR3 runs 15 residues. CDR3 DNA, as far as it was read: TGTGCCAGCAGTCGTCTCGAGGTCAGTGCAGAAACGCTGTAT. Residues: CASSRLEVSAETLY. Given in full, the CDR3 is CASSRLEVSAETLYF.

The sample holds a few counts of this clone. Mouse germline and gene names are used. CDR3 amino acids: CSSSPGVSNERLFF. The DNA read from the CDR3 is TGCTCCAGCAGTCCAGGGGTTTCCAACGAAAGATTATTT. This chain links TRBV23 with TRBJ1-4; whether TRBD1, the table's D call, matches the DNA was not checked. The read falls 1 residue short of the CDR3 end, and the missing part is taken from the germline J gene. CDR1 and CDR2 (germline): KGHTA, FQNQQP. The CDR3 covers 14 residues.

Of note for this clone: Gene and germline names: mouse. The CDR3 end falls 1 residue outside the read, so it is completed with the germline J gene. The genes are TRBV16 and TRBJ2-5; 10 nucleotides match TRBD2. The V gene's germline CDR1 is SGHSA and CDR2 FRNQAP. Trimming removed 5 bases from V and 0 bases from J; junction bases left unmatched: 5. The CDR3 sequence is 16 residues long. Here the CDR3 reads CASSQTGGFNQDTQYF. Incomplete CDR3 DNA: TGTGCAAGCAGCCAGACTGGGGGGTTTAACCAAGACACCCAGTAC. Full variable domain (outside the CDR3, taken from reference TRBV16 and TRBJ2-5): NAGVIQTPRHKVTGKGQEATLWCEPISGHSAVFWYRQTIVQGLEFLTYFRNQAPIDDSGMPKERFSAQMPNQSHSTLKIQSTQPQDSAVYLCASSQTGGFNQDTQYFGPGTRLLVL.

This clone is classed as medium-sized. Gene names denote mouse genes. The CDR3 end is not reached by the read, which stops 1 residue before it; the germline J gene fills it in. The rearrangement links TRBV26 to TRBJ2-7, with 10 nucleotides matching TRBD2. The germline gives CDR1 KGHPV, CDR2 FQNQEV (reference sequence). This CDR3 is built from 14 residues. V shed 4 bases, J shed 6 bases, and the junction held 6 bases outside the gene matches. The covered CDR3 bases are TGTGCCAGCAGTCCCTGGGGGGGCGCGGGTGAACAGTAC. Its translation is CASSPWGGAGEQY. The CDR3 in its entirety is CASSPWGGAGEQYF.

In this sample, this clone is medium-sized. Gene names are the mouse ones. The CDR3 extends 1 residue past the end of the read, so its final part is completed from the germline J gene. The genes are TRBV5 and TRBJ1-4; D perhaps matches TRBD1 (6 bases). The germline V gene encodes CDR1 LGHNA and CDR2 YNLKQL (reference sequence). Trimming took 1 base from V and 4 from J, leaving 7 bases between them. This CDR3 region has 14 residues. The part of the CDR3 DNA that was read is TGTGCCAGCAGCCAAGGGGACATCAACGAAAGATTATTT. Protein product: CASSQGDINERLF. The entire CDR3 sequence reads CASSQGDINERLFF.